This T cell receptor (beta chain) was recovered during a study of T cell repertoires in cytomegalovirus infection. Overall study context: Well-studied HLA-B-restricted epitopes and recently identified HLA-C-restricted epitopes of CMV were both used in the study. Carrying CMV and the relevant HLA type showed in public TCR beta signatures. Overall study findings and caveats: There were carriers of CMV plus the relevant HLA, and cumulative public TCR beta family frequency identified them. There were HLA-C-restricted CMV-specific TCR beta clonotypes dominating the ex vivo response.

The CDR3 is 14 residues long. V was trimmed by 6 bases and J by 4 bases, leaving 16 bases between them. Germline assignment: CDR1 LNHDA and CDR2 SQIVND (reference sequence). Of note for this clonotype: Its antigen is currently unknown.

TCRdb recomputed calls from the reads with MiXCR, one row per CDR3 protein. The sample holds 650,000 to 900,000 distinct CDR3 sequences, 25% to 30% seen once. This specimen consisted of cultured CD8+ T cells from PBMCs, obtained from culture after CMV antigen stimulation. The TCR sequence derives from a human donor in good health (CMV status not recorded). Some clones in this sample may be carry-over from other donors' samples. This chain uses TRBV19 with TRBJ2-7; D possibly uses TRBD1 or TRBD2 (5 bases each). The chain's CDR3 is CASRPLGGPYEQYF. The CDR3 bases are TGTGCCAGTAGGCCCCTTGGGGGACCTTACGAGCAGTACTTC.